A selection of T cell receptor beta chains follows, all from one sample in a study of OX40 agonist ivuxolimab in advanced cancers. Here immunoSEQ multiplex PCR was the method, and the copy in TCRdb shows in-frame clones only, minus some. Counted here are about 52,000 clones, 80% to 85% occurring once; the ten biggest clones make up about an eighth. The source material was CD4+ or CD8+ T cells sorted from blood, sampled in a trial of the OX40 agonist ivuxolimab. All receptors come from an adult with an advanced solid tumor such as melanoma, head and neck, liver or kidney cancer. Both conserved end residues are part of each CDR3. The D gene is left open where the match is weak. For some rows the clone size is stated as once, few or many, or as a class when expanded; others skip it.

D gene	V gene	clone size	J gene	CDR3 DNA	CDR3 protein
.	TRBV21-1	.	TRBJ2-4	TGTGCCAGCAGCAAAGCGGAGGGGTGGGACAAAAACATTCAGTACTTC	CASSKAEGWDKNIQYF
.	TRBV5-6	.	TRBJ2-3	TGTGCCAGCAGCTGGAGGGGGGATACGCAGTATTTT	CASSWRGDTQYF
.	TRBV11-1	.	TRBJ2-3	TGTGCCAGCAGCTTAAACCTTCCAGATACGCAGTATTTT	CASSLNLPDTQYF
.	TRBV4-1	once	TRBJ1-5	TGCGCCAGCAGCCTAGAAGTTGTCAGCAATCAGCCCCAGCATTTT	CASSLEVVSNQPQHF
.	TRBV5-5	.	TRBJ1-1	TGTGCCAGCAGCTTGGGGAGGACCGTCACTGAAGCTTTCTTT	CASSLGRTVTEAFF
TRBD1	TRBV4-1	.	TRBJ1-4	TGCGCCAGCAGCCGGGACAGGAGTGAAAAACTGTTTTTT	CASSRDRSEKLFF
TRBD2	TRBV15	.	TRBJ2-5	TGTGCCGTGACTAGCGGGGGGGCGATCGAGACCCAGTACTTC	CAVTSGGAIETQYF
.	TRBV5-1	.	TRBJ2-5	TGCGCCAGCAGCTTGGGAGGAGTACAAGAGACCCAGTACTTC	CASSLGGVQETQYF
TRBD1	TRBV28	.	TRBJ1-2	TGTGCCAGCAGTTCCACAGGGGTTCACTATGGCTACACCTTC	CASSSTGVHYGYTF
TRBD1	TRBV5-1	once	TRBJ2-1	TGCGCCAGCAGCAGGGGGACAGGGGAACCCAATGAGCAGTTCTTC	CASSRGTGEPNEQFF
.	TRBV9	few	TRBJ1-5	TGTGCCAGCAGCGTAGAGGCAGGGCTCAATCAGCCCCAGCATTTT	CASSVEAGLNQPQHF
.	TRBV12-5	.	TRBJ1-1	TGTGCTAGTGGTTTGGAAGTGAACACTGAAGCTTTCTTT	CASGLEVNTEAFF
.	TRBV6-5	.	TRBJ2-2	TGTGCCAGCAGTTACTCAACCGGGGAGCTGTTTTTT	CASSYSTGELFF
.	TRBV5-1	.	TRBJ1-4	TGCGCCAGCAGCCCTATTTTCGGCGGAGGGGAAAAACTGTTTTTT	CASSPIFGGGEKLFF
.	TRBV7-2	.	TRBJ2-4	TGTGCCAGCAGCTTAGCCCCGACCGGGGACATTCAGTACTTC	CASSLAPTGDIQYF
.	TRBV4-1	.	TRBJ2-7	TGCGCCAGCAGCCGAGATGGGTCCTACGGGCAGTACTTC	CASSRDGSYGQYF
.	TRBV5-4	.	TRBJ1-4	TGTGCCAGCAGCTTTCTGGGGGCGGAAAAACTGTTTTTT	CASSFLGAEKLFF
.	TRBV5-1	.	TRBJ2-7	TGCGCCAGCAGCTACGACAGGTCTCCCGACGAGCAGTACTTC	CASSYDRSPDEQYF
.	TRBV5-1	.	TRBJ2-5	TGCGTCAGCAGCTTGGCGGAGACCCAGTACTTC	CVSSLAETQYF
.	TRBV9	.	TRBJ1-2	TGTGCCAGCAGCGTAGTCTCAGGGAGGACTAACTATGGCTACACCTTC	CASSVVSGRTNYGYTF
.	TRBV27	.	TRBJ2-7	TGTGCCAGCAGTTTATACTACGAGCAGTACTTC	CASSLYYEQYF
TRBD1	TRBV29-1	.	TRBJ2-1	TGCAGCGTTGAACGCGGGACAGGGAGGAATGAGCAGTTCTTC	CSVERGTGRNEQFF
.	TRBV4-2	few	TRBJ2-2	TGTGCCAGCAGACCATTTGGGACAAAGAACACCGGGGAGCTGTTTTTT	CASRPFGTKNTGELFF
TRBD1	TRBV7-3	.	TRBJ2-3	TGTGCCAGCAGCTTAACGGGCAGGGGGCTGACAGATACGCAGTATTTT	CASSLTGRGLTDTQYF
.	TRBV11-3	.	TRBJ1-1	TGTGCCAGCAGCTTCAGGGCACGCACTGAAGCTTTCTTT	CASSFRARTEAFF
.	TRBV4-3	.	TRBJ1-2	TGCGCCAGCAGCCAAGATGGCAATTTGGTCTATGGCTACACCTTC	CASSQDGNLVYGYTF
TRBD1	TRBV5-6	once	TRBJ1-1	TGTGCCAGCAGCAGGAGGGGGCAGAACACTGAAGCTTTCTTT	CASSRRGQNTEAFF
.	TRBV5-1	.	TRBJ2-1	TGCGCCAGCAGCTTGGTCTGGGGGGGCGCCTACAATGAGCAGTTCTTC	CASSLVWGGAYNEQFF
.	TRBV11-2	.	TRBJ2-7	TGTGCCAGCAGCCTAACAGTGTTGAGCTCCTACGAGCAGTACTTC	CASSLTVLSSYEQYF
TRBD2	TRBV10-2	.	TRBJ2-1	TGCGCCAGCAGTGACCGACTAGCGGGGGGGATTGAGCAGTTCTTC	CASSDRLAGGIEQFF
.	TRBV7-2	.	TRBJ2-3	TGTGCCAGCAGTCATTCTCCAGGGGAAGATACGCAGTATTTT	CASSHSPGEDTQYF
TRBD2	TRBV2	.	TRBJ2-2	TGTGCCAGCAGAACCGGGACTAGCAGTACCGGGGAGCTGTTTTTT	CASRTGTSSTGELFF